This is a list of T cell receptor beta chains from one sample in a study of cytomegalovirus exposure and HLA in healthy donors. TCRdb's table, derived via immunoSEQ multiplex PCR, lists solely in-frame clones and lacks some. This sample's clone table lists over 80,000 clones. The sequenced material came from PBMCs. Source of these receptors: a girl aged 10-17 years in good health and CMV-seropositive. CDR3s include the opening cysteine and the closing phenylalanine or tryptophan. D genes are given only for firm matches.

d_gene	v_gene	j_gene	CDR3nt	CDR3aa
.	TRBV5-1	TRBJ1-3	TGCGCCAGCAGCTTGGCCAGCAGGGTTGCTGGAAACACCATATATTTT	CASSLASRVAGNTIYF
.	TRBV18	TRBJ1-2	TGTGCCAGCTCACGCGATGCAGGTGGCTACACCTTC	CASSRDAGGYTF
TRBD1	TRBV11-1	TRBJ1-2	TGTGCCAGCAGCCCGACAGGGCGGCCCGGCTACACCTTC	CASSPTGRPGYTF
.	TRBV2	TRBJ2-1	TGTGCCAGCAGTGGACTAGTGGAGTTCAATGAGCAGTTCTTC	CASSGLVEFNEQFF
TRBD1	TRBV13	TRBJ1-4	TGTGCCAGCAGCCCGGCCGGGACAGGGGATGAAAAACTGTTTTTT	CASSPAGTGDEKLFF
.	TRBV6-6	TRBJ1-1	TGTGCCAGCAGTTTGACAGGGAACACTGAAGCTTTCTTT	CASSLTGNTEAFF
.	TRBV6-5	TRBJ2-3	TGTGCCAGCAGCCGCAGGGGAACAGATACGCAGTATTTT	CASSRRGTDTQYF
.	TRBV29-1	TRBJ2-1	TGCAGCGTTGTCCGGAGCTCCTACAATGAGCAGTTCTTC	CSVVRSSYNEQFF
TRBD1	TRBV7-2	TRBJ1-4	TGTGCCAGCAGCAACCGACAGGGGACTAATGAAAAACTGTTTTTT	CASSNRQGTNEKLFF
.	TRBV10-1	TRBJ2-3	TGCGCCAGCAGTGAGTTGGCAGCGCGCCAGTATTTT	CASSELAARQYF
.	TRBV30	TRBJ2-2	TGTGCCTGGAATCCGGTGAACACCGGGGAGCTGTTTTTT	CAWNPVNTGELFF
TRBD1	TRBV28	TRBJ1-2	TGTGCCAGCAGTCCCGGGACAGGGGGCCGGGATGGCTACACCTTC	CASSPGTGGRDGYTF
TRBD2	TRBV6-1	TRBJ2-1	TGTGCCAGCAGTGACTGGACTAGCGGGGGGAATGAGCAGTTCTTC	CASSDWTSGGNEQFF
.	TRBV27	TRBJ1-2	TGTGCCAGCAGTTTAAATGGCCAAATACGGGATGGCTACACCTTC	CASSLNGQIRDGYTF
.	TRBV7-2	TRBJ1-1	TGTGCCAGCAGCTTAGTTCAGGCCTCTGAAGCTTTCTTT	CASSLVQASEAFF
.	TRBV4-1	TRBJ2-5	TGCGCCAGCGGTACTTCCAGCTCCTCAGGGGTGGAGACCCAGTACTTC	CASGTSSSSGVETQYF
TRBD1	TRBV6-6	TRBJ1-2	TGTGCCAGCAGTTCCCCACAGGGGGCTGAGCATGGCTACACCTTC	CASSSPQGAEHGYTF
TRBD1	TRBV6-5	TRBJ1-3	TGTGCCAGCAGTCGGGGGGGGACAGCTGGAAACACCATATATTTT	CASSRGGTAGNTIYF
TRBD1	TRBV4-1	TRBJ1-1	TGCGCCAGCAGCCACATGGGACAGGGAGAGACTGAAGCTTTCTTT	CASSHMGQGETEAFF
TRBD2	TRBV4-3	TRBJ2-1	TGCGCCAGCAGCCACCCACTAGCGGGGGGAAACAATGAGCAGTTCTTC	CASSHPLAGGNNEQFF
TRBD1	TRBV28	TRBJ1-3	TGTGCCAGCAGGGAGACAGGGGCTGGAAACACCATATATTTT	CASRETGAGNTIYF
.	TRBV28	TRBJ1-2	TGTGCCAGCAGCAGTGCCGTAGCAGAAACTAACTATGGCTACACCTTC	CASSSAVAETNYGYTF
.	TRBV19	TRBJ1-3	TGTGCCAGTAGTATAACAGGGTTCTCTGGAAACACCATATATTTT	CASSITGFSGNTIYF
TRBD1	TRBV9	TRBJ2-2	TGTGCCAGCAGCGTAGGTCACAGGGGTCGGGCCGGGGAGCTGTTTTTT	CASSVGHRGRAGELFF
TRBD1	TRBV7-9	TRBJ2-5	TGTGCCAGCAGCCCACGGGACAGGGGGCAAGAGACCCAGTACTTC	CASSPRDRGQETQYF
.	TRBV6-5	TRBJ2-7	TGTGCCAGCAGTTACTCCCATCGGGGTACCTACGAGCAGTACTTC	CASSYSHRGTYEQYF
TRBD1	TRBV29-1	TRBJ1-2	TGCAGCGCAACACTTGGACAGGGATATGGCTACACCTTC	CSATLGQGYGYTF